Sequencing of this TCR beta chain was carried out in a study of blood T cell repertoires in COVID-19. This CDR3 contains 13 residues. The J segment lost 7 bases and the V segment lost 5 bases, leaving 5 bases of the junction unmatched. CDR1 and CDR2 from the germline V gene are SGHTA and FQGNSA. In the source study's methods: Amplification with reference gene primers provided the estimates of nucleated cell counts. Libraries were prepared by immunoSEQ multiplex PCR; TCRdb keeps only in-frame clonotypes and omits some of them. Clonal size and the V and J genes are those of that table, whereas D and trimming came from the DNA. In the table there are about 26,000 clones, around 87% of which are singletons.

This sequence originates from a man between 65 and 85 years old with acute or convalescent COVID-19. The sequencing sample was made of peripheral blood. This chain links TRBV7-2 with TRBJ1-5; 7 bases agree with TRBD1. CDR3 nucleotides: TGTGCCAGCAGCCGACAGGGTCGGCAGCCCCAGCATTTT. It specifies CASSRQGRQPQHF.